This T cell receptor (beta chain) was profiled in a study of blood T cells in healthy people across ages. Broader study findings: Greater diversity and more naive CD4+ cells were seen in long-lived donors than in aged donors. It was not known whether donors were CMV positive (a possible confounder of expanded clonotype changes). Per million T cells, the diversity of TCR beta decreased roughly linearly as age advanced.

This CDR3 is built from 16 residues. Trimming removed 0 bases from V and 7 bases from J, with 16 bases in between. CDR1 and CDR2 (germline): MNHEY, SMNVEV (reference sequence). With a J-beta primer mix and a sample-barcoded 5' primer, a second PCR ran roughly 6 to 11 cycles. TCRdb analysed the 5' RACE reads with MiXCR anew, one entry per CDR3 protein. The top ten clones hold around 24% of a sample with roughly 730,000 distinct CDR3 sequences, around three fifths of them seen once. About this clonotype: Its specificity is unknown.

This chain joins TRBV27 and TRBJ2-1; a weak D match, TRBD2 (6 bases). Sequenced sample: blood. This clonotype was sampled from a man in his forties in good health. Here the CDR3 reads CASSLSMFLRGNEQFF. CDR3 sequence (DNA): TGTGCCAGCAGTTTATCGATGTTTTTGCGGGGTAATGAGCAGTTCTTC.